This T cell receptor (beta chain) stems from a study of blood T cell repertoires in COVID-19. Study as a whole: Sites across the United States, Italy and Spain contributed samples from acute and convalescent COVID-19. In each case, the material was cDNA or gDNA derived from T cells, B-cell-depleted T cells, or PBMCs.

As handled by the study authors: It was from reference gene primer amplification that nucleated cell counts were estimated. Sequencing was performed with immunoSEQ multiplex PCR; in TCRdb, only in-frame clones are kept and a portion is missing. The V and J calls and clone size are taken from that table; D and trimming were inferred from the DNA. Here the sample spans about 83,000 clones, about nine tenths being singletons. Sequencing was carried out using peripheral blood. The clonotype was recovered from a human donor in a cohort sampled during active COVID-19.

This CDR3 is CASGTSGGTDTQYF. In nucleotides, the CDR3 is TGTGCCAGCGGGACTAGCGGGGGCACAGATACGCAGTATTTT. The chain has TRBV10-3 and TRBJ2-3; TRBD2 aligns across 13 bases. This CDR3 is 14 amino acids long. In germline, CDR1 is ENHRY, CDR2 SYGVKD. Trimming at V came to 10 bases and at J to 1 base, leaving 2 bases not matched to a gene.